This is a list of T cell receptor beta chains from one sample in a study of T cell responses to AZD1222 COVID-19 vaccine. Produced via immunoSEQ multiplex PCR; TCRdb's table is partial and in-frame only. The sample yields 130,000 to 150,000 clones, more than 85% seen once. Sequencing used peripheral blood, obtained on day 0 of AZD1222 vaccination. These receptor sequences come from an adult in good health. Both conserved end residues are part of each CDR3. The D gene is left open where the match is weak. Part of the rows lack a size; the others show once, few, many or a class for expanded clones.

d_call: TRBD2; clone_size: .; v_call: TRBV5-1; j_call: TRBJ2-1; cdr3_nt: TGCGCCAGCAGGTACCAGCGGGACTCCTACAATGAGCAGTTCTTC; cdr3_aa: CASRYQRDSYNEQFF
d_call: .; clone_size: .; v_call: TRBV2; j_call: TRBJ2-1; cdr3_nt: TGTGCCAGCAGTGACGACAGTCTGGGAAATGAGCAGTTCTTC; cdr3_aa: CASSDDSLGNEQFF
d_call: .; clone_size: .; v_call: TRBV30; j_call: TRBJ1-6; cdr3_nt: TGTGCCTGGGCTGGGGGAGGGTTTAATTCACCCCTCCACTTT; cdr3_aa: CAWAGGGFNSPLHF
d_call: .; clone_size: .; v_call: TRBV9; j_call: TRBJ2-1; cdr3_nt: TGTGCCAGCAGCGCAGCGGATTCCTCCTACAATGAGCAGTTCTTC; cdr3_aa: CASSAADSSYNEQFF
d_call: TRBD1; clone_size: .; v_call: TRBV12-3/TRBV12-4; j_call: TRBJ1-4; cdr3_nt: TGTGCCAGCAGTTTCTCAGGACAGGGGAAACTGTTTTTT; cdr3_aa: CASSFSGQGKLFF
d_call: TRBD2; clone_size: .; v_call: TRBV5-4; j_call: TRBJ2-2; cdr3_nt: TGTGCCAGCAGCTTGGACGGGGGGACCACCGGGGAGCTGTTTTTT; cdr3_aa: CASSLDGGTTGELFF
d_call: TRBD1; clone_size: .; v_call: TRBV27; j_call: TRBJ1-1; cdr3_nt: TGTGCCAGCAGGGGACAGGGAAACACTGAAGCTTTCTTT; cdr3_aa: CASRGQGNTEAFF
d_call: .; clone_size: .; v_call: TRBV5-1; j_call: TRBJ1-1; cdr3_nt: TGCGCCAGCAGCTTGGATCTGGTAGGGGGGACTGAAGCTTTCTTT; cdr3_aa: CASSLDLVGGTEAFF
d_call: TRBD2; clone_size: .; v_call: TRBV7-9; j_call: TRBJ2-1; cdr3_nt: TGTGCCAGCAGCTTAGGAGCGGGAGTGGTGCAGTTCTTC; cdr3_aa: CASSLGAGVVQFF
d_call: .; clone_size: once; v_call: TRBV12-3/TRBV12-4; j_call: TRBJ1-6; cdr3_nt: TGTGCCAGCAGCCCGGTCCCTAATTCACCCCTCCACTTT; cdr3_aa: CASSPVPNSPLHF
d_call: .; clone_size: .; v_call: TRBV5-1; j_call: TRBJ2-7; cdr3_nt: TGCGCCAGCAGCTTGGCCGTTTCTCCGAGCTCCTACGAGCAGTACTTC; cdr3_aa: CASSLAVSPSSYEQYF
d_call: TRBD1; clone_size: .; v_call: TRBV5-1; j_call: TRBJ1-3; cdr3_nt: TGCGCCAGCAGCTTGGCCGGAGGGACAGGTTTCATGAGCTCTGGAAACACCATATATTTT; cdr3_aa: CASSLAGGTGFMSSGNTIYF
d_call: .; clone_size: .; v_call: TRBV29-1; j_call: TRBJ2-3; cdr3_nt: TGCAGCGTTGAAGAGGTGAGAAGCACAGATACGCAGTATTTT; cdr3_aa: CSVEEVRSTDTQYF
d_call: .; clone_size: once; v_call: TRBV27; j_call: TRBJ1-6; cdr3_nt: TGTGCCAGCAGTTTCACGGATTCACCCCTCCACTTT; cdr3_aa: CASSFTDSPLHF
d_call: .; clone_size: few; v_call: TRBV2; j_call: TRBJ1-1; cdr3_nt: TGTGCCAGCAGTATTGGGTTTAGGAACACTGAAGCTTTCTTT; cdr3_aa: CASSIGFRNTEAFF
d_call: .; clone_size: .; v_call: TRBV10-3; j_call: TRBJ1-2; cdr3_nt: TGTGCCATCAGTGAGTCCCGGGACTATGGCTACACCTTC; cdr3_aa: CAISESRDYGYTF
d_call: .; clone_size: .; v_call: TRBV20-1; j_call: TRBJ1-1; cdr3_nt: TGCAGTGGCCGATCTGTGGGTTTGGCTTTCTTT; cdr3_aa: CSGRSVGLAFF
d_call: TRBD1; clone_size: .; v_call: TRBV2; j_call: TRBJ1-2; cdr3_nt: TGTGCCAGACGGACAGGAAACTATGGCTACACCTTC; cdr3_aa: CARRTGNYGYTF
d_call: TRBD1; clone_size: .; v_call: TRBV6-5; j_call: TRBJ1-2; cdr3_nt: TGTGCCAGCAGTTCCCTAGGACAGGGGTATGGCTACACCTTC; cdr3_aa: CASSSLGQGYGYTF
d_call: TRBD1; clone_size: .; v_call: TRBV9; j_call: TRBJ2-3; cdr3_nt: TGTGCCAGCAGCGTAACCGGGGACAGTAGTACAGATACGCAGTATTTT; cdr3_aa: CASSVTGDSSTDTQYF
d_call: TRBD1; clone_size: .; v_call: TRBV2; j_call: TRBJ1-6; cdr3_nt: TGTGCCAGCAGTAAGGGACAGAGCTCCTATAATTCACCCCTCCACTTT; cdr3_aa: CASSKGQSSYNSPLHF
d_call: .; clone_size: .; v_call: TRBV7-8; j_call: TRBJ1-1; cdr3_nt: TGTGCCAGCGGGGTGTGGGGCACTGAAGCTTTCTTT; cdr3_aa: CASGVWGTEAFF
d_call: .; clone_size: once; v_call: TRBV18; j_call: TRBJ1-2; cdr3_nt: TGTGCCAGCTCACCACCTTTTGCAGGCTATGGCTACACCTTC; cdr3_aa: CASSPPFAGYGYTF
d_call: TRBD1; clone_size: .; v_call: TRBV15; j_call: TRBJ2-2; cdr3_nt: TGTGCCACCAGCAATGACAGGGAGCTGAACACCGGGGAGCTGTTTTTT; cdr3_aa: CATSNDRELNTGELFF
d_call: TRBD2; clone_size: .; v_call: TRBV20-1; j_call: TRBJ2-7; cdr3_nt: TGCAGTGCCAGTCTAGCGGGAGAAGACGAGCAGTACTTC; cdr3_aa: CSASLAGEDEQYF
d_call: .; clone_size: .; v_call: TRBV2; j_call: TRBJ1-5; cdr3_nt: TGTGCCAGCAGTGACCGGGACAAGCCCCAGCATTTT; cdr3_aa: CASSDRDKPQHF
d_call: TRBD1; clone_size: .; v_call: TRBV19; j_call: TRBJ1-2; cdr3_nt: TGTGCCAGTAGTATCCCTAAGGGACAGGTTCTCGGAGGCTACTATGGCTACACCTTC; cdr3_aa: CASSIPKGQVLGGYYGYTF
d_call: TRBD2; clone_size: .; v_call: TRBV12-5; j_call: TRBJ2-1; cdr3_nt: TGTGCTAGTGGTTTGGTACGACAGCCGGGACTAGCGGACAATGAGCAGTTCTTC; cdr3_aa: CASGLVRQPGLADNEQFF
d_call: .; clone_size: .; v_call: TRBV7-9; j_call: TRBJ1-1; cdr3_nt: TGTGCCAGCAGCCCGACAGCCCTGAACACTGAAGCTTTCTTT; cdr3_aa: CASSPTALNTEAFF
d_call: .; clone_size: .; v_call: TRBV7-2; j_call: TRBJ1-1; cdr3_nt: TGTGCCAGCAGCTTAGGGGGTACAGGGCCTATGAACACTGAAGCTTTCTTT; cdr3_aa: CASSLGGTGPMNTEAFF
d_call: .; clone_size: .; v_call: TRBV11-2; j_call: TRBJ1-2; cdr3_nt: TGTGCCAGCAGGAGGGTGGGCGACTATGGCTACACCTTC; cdr3_aa: CASRRVGDYGYTF
d_call: .; clone_size: .; v_call: TRBV19; j_call: TRBJ2-1; cdr3_nt: TGTGCCAGTAGTGCAGGAGGAAGGCAGGGCTACAATGAGCAGTTCTTC; cdr3_aa: CASSAGGRQGYNEQFF
d_call: .; clone_size: .; v_call: TRBV11-2; j_call: TRBJ2-2; cdr3_nt: TGTGCCAGCAGCTTAGCACATAACACCGGGGAGCTGTTTTTT; cdr3_aa: CASSLAHNTGELFF
d_call: .; clone_size: .; v_call: TRBV19; j_call: TRBJ1-6; cdr3_nt: TGTGCCAGTACCAACAGGTTGGCGACTAATTCACCCCTCCACTTT; cdr3_aa: CASTNRLATNSPLHF
d_call: TRBD1; clone_size: .; v_call: TRBV24-1; j_call: TRBJ2-2; cdr3_nt: TGTGCCACCAGTGACCCTGGGACAGGGACCGGGGAGCTGTTTTTT; cdr3_aa: CATSDPGTGTGELFF
d_call: .; clone_size: .; v_call: TRBV19; j_call: TRBJ1-1; cdr3_nt: TGTGCCAGTAAGGTCTCAACTGGGGACACTGAAGCTTTCTTT; cdr3_aa: CASKVSTGDTEAFF